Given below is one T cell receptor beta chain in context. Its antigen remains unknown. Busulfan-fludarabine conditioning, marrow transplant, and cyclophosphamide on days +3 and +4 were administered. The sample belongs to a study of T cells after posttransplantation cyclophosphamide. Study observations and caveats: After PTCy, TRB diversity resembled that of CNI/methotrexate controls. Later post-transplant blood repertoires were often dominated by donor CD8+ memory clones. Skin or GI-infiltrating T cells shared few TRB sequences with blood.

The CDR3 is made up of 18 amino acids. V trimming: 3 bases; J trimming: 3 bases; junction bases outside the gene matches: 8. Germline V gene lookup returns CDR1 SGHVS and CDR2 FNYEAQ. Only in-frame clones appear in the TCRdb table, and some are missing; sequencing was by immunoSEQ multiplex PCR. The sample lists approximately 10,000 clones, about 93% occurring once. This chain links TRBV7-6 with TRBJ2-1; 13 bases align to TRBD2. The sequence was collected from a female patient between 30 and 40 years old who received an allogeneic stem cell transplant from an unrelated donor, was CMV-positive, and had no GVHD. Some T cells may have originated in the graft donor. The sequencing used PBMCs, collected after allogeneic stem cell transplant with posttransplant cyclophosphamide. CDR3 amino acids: CASSFGTSGAVGYNEQFF. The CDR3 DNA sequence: TGTGCCAGCAGCTTTGGGACTAGCGGGGCAGTGGGCTACAATGAGCAGTTCTTC.